The entry below gives a single T cell receptor beta chain sequence along with its context. Its antigen is not identified. The donors gave bone marrow, and they were healthy. Germline-derived CDR1 and CDR2 are SGDLS and YYNGEE. The ends were cut back, 4 bases at V and 5 bases at J, with 21 bases in the middle. The CDR3 contains 16 residues. This sample is part of a study of cytomegalovirus exposure and HLA in healthy donors. Study-level information: As released early, the data held 70 million to 95 million unique TCRs from HLA-typed donors.

Overall study findings and caveats: Some public TCRs appeared in many individuals, while most sequences were rare. CMV serostatus was the sole immune exposure information available.

The PCR contained 60 Vbeta and 13 Jbeta primers. Using immunoSEQ multiplex PCR, the repertoire was profiled, and TCRdb retains in-frame clones only, with some absent. The data hold about 160,000 clones, with 77% observed a single time. This rearrangement joins TRBV9 to TRBJ2-5, with D perhaps matching TRBD2 (6 bases). Sequenced input: PBMCs. The TCR was taken from a woman in her thirties in good health and CMV-seronegative. The CDR3 spells CASSSRGWDRRETQYF. In DNA form, the CDR3 reads TGTGCCAGCAGCTCCCGGGGGTGGGACCGCAGGGAGACCCAGTACTTC.